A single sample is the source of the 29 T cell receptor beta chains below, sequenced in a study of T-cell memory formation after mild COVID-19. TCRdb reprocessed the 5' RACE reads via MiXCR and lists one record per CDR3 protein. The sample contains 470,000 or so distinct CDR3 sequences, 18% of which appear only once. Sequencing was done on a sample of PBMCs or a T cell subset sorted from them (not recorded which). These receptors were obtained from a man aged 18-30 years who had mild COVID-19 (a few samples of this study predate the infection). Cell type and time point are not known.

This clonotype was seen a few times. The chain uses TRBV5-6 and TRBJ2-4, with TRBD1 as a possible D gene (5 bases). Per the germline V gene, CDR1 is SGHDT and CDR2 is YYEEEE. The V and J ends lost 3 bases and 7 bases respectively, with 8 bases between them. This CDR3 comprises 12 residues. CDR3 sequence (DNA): TGTGCCAGCAGCTCGACAGTGAACATTCAGTACTTC. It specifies CASSSTVNIQYF.

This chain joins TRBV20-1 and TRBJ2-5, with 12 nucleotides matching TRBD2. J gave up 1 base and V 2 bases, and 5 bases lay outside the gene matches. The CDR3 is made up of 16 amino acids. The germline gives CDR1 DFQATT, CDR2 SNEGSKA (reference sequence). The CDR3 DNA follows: TGCAGTGCTAGATGGACTAGCGGGGCTCTCCAAGAGACCCAGTACTTC. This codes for CSARWTSGALQETQYF.

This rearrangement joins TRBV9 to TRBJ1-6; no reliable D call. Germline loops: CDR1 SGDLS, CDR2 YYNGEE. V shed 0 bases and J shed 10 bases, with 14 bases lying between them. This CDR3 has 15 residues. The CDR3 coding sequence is TGTGCCAGCAGCGTAGGGGGAACCGCCGGGTCACCCCTCCACTTT. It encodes CASSVGGTAGSPLHF.

DNA of the CDR3: TGTGCCAGCAGCTTAGCCTCGGGGGGCAGTGAAAAACTGTTTTTT. Translating gives CASSLASGGSEKLFF. The chain is built from TRBV7-9 and TRBJ1-4, with D possibly being TRBD1 (6 bases). With 0 bases removed from V and 7 bases from J, the gap between germline ends came to 12 bases. The length of the CDR3 is 15 residues. The germline gives CDR1 SEHNR, CDR2 FQNEAQ (reference sequence).

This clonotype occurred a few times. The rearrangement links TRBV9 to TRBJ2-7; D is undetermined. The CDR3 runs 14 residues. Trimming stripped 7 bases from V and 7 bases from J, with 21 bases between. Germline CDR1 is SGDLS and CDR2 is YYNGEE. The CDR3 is CASGIGGLLGEQYF. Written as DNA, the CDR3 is TGTGCCAGCGGCATTGGTGGGCTCTTAGGGGAGCAGTACTTC. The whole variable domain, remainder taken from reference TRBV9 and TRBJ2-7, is DSGVTQTPKHLITATGQRVTLRCSPRSGDLSVYWYQQSLDQGLQFLIQYYNGEERAKGNILERFSAQQFPDLHSELNLSSLELGDSALYFCASGIGGLLGEQYFGPGTRLTVT.

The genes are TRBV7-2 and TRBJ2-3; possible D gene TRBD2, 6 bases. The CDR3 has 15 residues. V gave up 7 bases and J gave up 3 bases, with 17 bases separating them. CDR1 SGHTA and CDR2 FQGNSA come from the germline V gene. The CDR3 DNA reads TGTGCCAGCACAAACGGAATGGGGGGAACAGATACGCAGTATTTT. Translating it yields CASTNGMGGTDTQYF.

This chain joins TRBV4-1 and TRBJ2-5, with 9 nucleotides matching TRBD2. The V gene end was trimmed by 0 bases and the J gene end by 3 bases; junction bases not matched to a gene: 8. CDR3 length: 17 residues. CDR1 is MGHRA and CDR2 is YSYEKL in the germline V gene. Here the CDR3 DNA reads TGCGCCAGCAGCCAAGACCCCTGGCGGGGGGGCAAAGAGACCCAGTACTTC. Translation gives CASSQDPWRGGKETQYF.

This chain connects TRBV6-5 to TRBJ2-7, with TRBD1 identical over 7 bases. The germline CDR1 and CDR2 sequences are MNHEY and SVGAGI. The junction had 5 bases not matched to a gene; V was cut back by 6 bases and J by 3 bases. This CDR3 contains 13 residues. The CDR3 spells CASSKRQGYEQYF. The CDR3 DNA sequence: TGTGCCAGCAGCAAGAGACAGGGCTACGAGCAGTACTTC.

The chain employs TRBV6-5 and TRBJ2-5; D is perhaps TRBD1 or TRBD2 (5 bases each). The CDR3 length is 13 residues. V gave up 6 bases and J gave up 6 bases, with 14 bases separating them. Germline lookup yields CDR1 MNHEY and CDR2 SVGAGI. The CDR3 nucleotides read TGTGCCAGCAGCCACGGGGCCCGCAAGACCCAGTACTTC. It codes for CASSHGARKTQYF.

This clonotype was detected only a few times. The CDR3 DNA reads TGTGCCACCAGTGATGCCAGGGGGCCAGGAGATACGCAGTATTTT. As protein: CATSDARGPGDTQYF. V gene TRBV24-1 combines with J gene TRBJ2-3; 8 nucleotides align to TRBD1. After removal of 3 bases from V and 5 bases from J, the junction contained 6 bases not matched to a gene. In germline, CDR1 is KGHDR, CDR2 SFDVKD. CDR3 length equals 15 residues.

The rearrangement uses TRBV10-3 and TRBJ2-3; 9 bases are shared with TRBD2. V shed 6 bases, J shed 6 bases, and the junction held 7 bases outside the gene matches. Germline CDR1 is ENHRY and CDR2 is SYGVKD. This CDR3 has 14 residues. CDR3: CAIRDDGTSDTQYF. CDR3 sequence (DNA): TGTGCCATCAGGGACGATGGGACTAGCGATACGCAGTATTTT.

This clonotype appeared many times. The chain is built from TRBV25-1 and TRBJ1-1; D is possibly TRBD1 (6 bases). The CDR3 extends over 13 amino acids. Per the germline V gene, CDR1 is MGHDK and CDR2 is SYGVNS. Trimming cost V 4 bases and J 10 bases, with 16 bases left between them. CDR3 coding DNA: TGTGCCAGCAGTGGCCACCTGGACAGTCGAGCTTTCTTT. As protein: CASSGHLDSRAFF.

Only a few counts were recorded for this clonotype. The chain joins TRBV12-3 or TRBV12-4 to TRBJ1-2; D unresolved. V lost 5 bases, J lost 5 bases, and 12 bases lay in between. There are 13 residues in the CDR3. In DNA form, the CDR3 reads TGTGCCAGCAGTATAAGGAGGTTTTATGGCTACACCTTC. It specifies CASSIRRFYGYTF.

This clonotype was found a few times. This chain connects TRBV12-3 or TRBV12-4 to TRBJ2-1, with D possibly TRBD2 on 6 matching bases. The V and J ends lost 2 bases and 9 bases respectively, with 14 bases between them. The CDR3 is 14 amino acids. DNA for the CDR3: TGTGCCAGCAGTTTAATACAGAGGGGAGGTGAGCAGTTCTTC. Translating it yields CASSLIQRGGEQFF.

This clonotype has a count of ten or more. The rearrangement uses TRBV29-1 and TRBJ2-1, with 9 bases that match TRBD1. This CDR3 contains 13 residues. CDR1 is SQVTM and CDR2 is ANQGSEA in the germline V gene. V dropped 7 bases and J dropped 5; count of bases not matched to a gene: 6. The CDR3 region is CSGRDRVDNEQFF. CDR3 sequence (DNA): TGCAGCGGCCGGGACAGGGTAGACAATGAGCAGTTCTTC.

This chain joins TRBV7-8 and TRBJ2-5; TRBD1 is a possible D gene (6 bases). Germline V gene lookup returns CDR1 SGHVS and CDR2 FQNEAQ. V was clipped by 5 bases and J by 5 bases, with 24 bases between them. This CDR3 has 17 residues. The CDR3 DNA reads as TGTGCCAGCAGCCTAAGTGCAGGGGCCCCATCGTGGGAGACCCAGTACTTC. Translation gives CASSLSAGAPSWETQYF.

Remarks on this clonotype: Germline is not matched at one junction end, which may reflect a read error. The DNA for the CDR3 is TGTGCTAGCAGCCCCCGGGGCAGGGTTCGGACCGGGGAGCTGTTTTTT. This translates into CASSPRGRVRTGELFF. J is TRBJ2-2 and V is TRBV7-7, with D perhaps assigned TRBD1 or TRBD2 (5 bases each). CDR1 and CDR2 from the germline V gene are SSHAT and FNYEAQ (reference sequence). The CDR3 sequence is 16 residues long.

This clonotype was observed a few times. CDR3 protein: CASSLSRDSYNSPLHF. In DNA form, the CDR3 reads TGTGCCAGCAGCCTCAGCCGGGACAGTTATAATTCACCCCTCCACTTT. This chain uses TRBV5-6 with TRBJ1-6, with 7 positions matching TRBD1. V lost 4 bases, J lost 4 bases, and 8 bases stayed unmatched. Germline CDR1 and CDR2: SGHDT and YYEEEE. This CDR3 region has 16 residues.

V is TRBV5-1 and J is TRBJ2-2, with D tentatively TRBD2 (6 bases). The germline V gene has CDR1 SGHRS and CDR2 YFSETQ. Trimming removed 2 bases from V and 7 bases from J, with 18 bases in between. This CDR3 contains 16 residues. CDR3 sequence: CASSFARNPGDGELFF. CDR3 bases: TGCGCCAGCAGCTTTGCCCGAAATCCGGGAGACGGGGAGCTGTTTTTT.

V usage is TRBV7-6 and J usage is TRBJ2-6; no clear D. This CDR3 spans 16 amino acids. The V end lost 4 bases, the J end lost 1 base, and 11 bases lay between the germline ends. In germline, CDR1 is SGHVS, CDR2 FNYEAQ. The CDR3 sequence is CASSSPGRSGANVLTF. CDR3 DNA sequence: TGTGCCAGCAGCTCCCCGGGTAGATCTGGGGCCAACGTCCTGACTTTC.

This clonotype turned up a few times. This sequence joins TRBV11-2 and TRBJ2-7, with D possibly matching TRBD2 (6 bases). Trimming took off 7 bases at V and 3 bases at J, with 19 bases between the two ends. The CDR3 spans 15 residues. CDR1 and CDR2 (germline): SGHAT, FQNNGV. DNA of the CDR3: TGTGCCAGCAACCCCGGGGGAAGCAACTTCTACGAGCAGTACGTC. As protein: CASNPGGSNFYEQYV.

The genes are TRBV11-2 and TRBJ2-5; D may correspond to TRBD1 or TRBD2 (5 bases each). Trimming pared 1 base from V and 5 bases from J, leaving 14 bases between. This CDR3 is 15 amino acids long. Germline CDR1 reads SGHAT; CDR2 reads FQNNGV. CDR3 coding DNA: TGTGCCAGCAGCTTAGGGGCCGGGGCGCGGGAGACCCAGTACTTC. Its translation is CASSLGAGARETQYF.

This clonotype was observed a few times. CDR3: CASSQQGPENEQFF. The CDR3 DNA sequence: TGCGCCAGCAGCCAACAGGGGCCAGAAAATGAGCAGTTCTTC. V usage is TRBV5-1 and J usage is TRBJ2-1; 7 bases match TRBD1. V lost 4 bases to trimming and J lost 7 bases; unmatched junction nucleotides: 8. The CDR3 contains 14 residues. CDR1 SGHRS and CDR2 YFSETQ come from the germline V gene.

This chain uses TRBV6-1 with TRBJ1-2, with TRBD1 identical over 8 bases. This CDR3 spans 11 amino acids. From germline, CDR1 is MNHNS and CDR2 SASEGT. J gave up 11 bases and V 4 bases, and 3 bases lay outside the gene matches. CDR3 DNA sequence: TGTGCCAGCAGTGTAACAGGGGGGTACACCTTC. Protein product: CASSVTGGYTF.

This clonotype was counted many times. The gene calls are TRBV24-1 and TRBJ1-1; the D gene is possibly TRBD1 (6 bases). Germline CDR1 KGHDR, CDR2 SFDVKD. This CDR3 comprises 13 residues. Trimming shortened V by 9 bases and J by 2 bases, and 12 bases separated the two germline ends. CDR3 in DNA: TGTGCCACCCAACAGGGATACAACACTGAAGCTTTCTTT. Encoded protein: CATQQGYNTEAFF.

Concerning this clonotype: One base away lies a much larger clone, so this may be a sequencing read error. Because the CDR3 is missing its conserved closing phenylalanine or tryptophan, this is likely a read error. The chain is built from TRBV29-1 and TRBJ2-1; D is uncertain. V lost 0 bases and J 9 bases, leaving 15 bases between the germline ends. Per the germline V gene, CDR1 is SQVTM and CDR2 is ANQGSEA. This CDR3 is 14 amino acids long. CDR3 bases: TGCAGCGTTGAAGAAATGCTTGTAGGGCCTGAGCAGTTCTAC. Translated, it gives CSVEEMLVGPEQFY.

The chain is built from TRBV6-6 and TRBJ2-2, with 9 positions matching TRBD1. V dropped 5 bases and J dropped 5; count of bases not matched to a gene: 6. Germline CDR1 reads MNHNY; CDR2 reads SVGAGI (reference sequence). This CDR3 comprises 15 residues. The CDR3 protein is CASSHPGQGTGELFF. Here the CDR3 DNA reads TGTGCCAGCAGTCATCCGGGACAGGGAACCGGGGAGCTGTTTTTT.

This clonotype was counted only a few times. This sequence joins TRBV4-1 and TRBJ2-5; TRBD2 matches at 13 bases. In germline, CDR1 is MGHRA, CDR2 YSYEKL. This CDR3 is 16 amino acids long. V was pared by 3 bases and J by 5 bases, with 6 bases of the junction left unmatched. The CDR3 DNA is TGCGCCAGCAGCCACAGACTAGCGGGGGGCCGTGAGACCCAGTACTTC. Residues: CASSHRLAGGRETQYF.

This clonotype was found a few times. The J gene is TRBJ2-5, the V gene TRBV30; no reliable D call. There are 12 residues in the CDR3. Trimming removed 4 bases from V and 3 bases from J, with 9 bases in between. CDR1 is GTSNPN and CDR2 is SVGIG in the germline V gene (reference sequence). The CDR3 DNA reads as TGTGCCTGGACCCCCTCTGAAGAGACCCAGTACTTC. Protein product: CAWTPSEETQYF.